This TCR beta chain was found in a study of spatial heterogeneity in lung cancer. All TCR cDNA molecules were individually tagged with a unique molecular identifier. MiXCR, run by TCRdb on the 5' RACE reads, gives a single entry per CDR3 protein. Among tens of thousands of distinct CDR3 sequences listed, about 20% were seen once. As to time point: sample taken at primary tumor resection. Whole RNA came from tumor, nontumor lung or frozen PBMC and was sequenced without being sorted. The 65 or so donors had untreated early-stage non-small cell lung cancer. Trimming stripped 1 base from V and 2 bases from J, with 5 bases between. Germline-derived CDR1 and CDR2 are SNHLY and FYNNEI. The CDR3 runs 13 residues. This clonotype was detected many times.

The chain carries TRBV2 and TRBJ1-2; D remains unclear. The sequenced sample was PBMCs, obtained at surgery. This TCR derives from a male donor with early-stage non-small cell lung cancer. CDR3 protein: CASSEGWNYGYTF. The CDR3 nucleotides read TGTGCCAGCAGTGAAGGGTGGAACTATGGCTACACCTTC.